Below are 26 T cell receptor beta chains sequenced from a single sample in a study of blood T cell repertoires in COVID-19. Sequenced by immunoSEQ multiplex PCR; TCRdb stores in-frame clones only, minus some. The table includes 390,000 or so clones, about 89% detected once. Sequencing input: peripheral blood. These receptors were obtained from a woman in her twenties or thirties with COVID-19, enrolled during active disease.

The V call is TRBV6-5, the J call TRBJ1-4; 8 bases align to TRBD1. Germline V gene sequence: CDR1 MNHEY, CDR2 SVGAGI. This CDR3 region has 13 residues. V lost 6 bases, J lost 7 bases, and 4 bases stayed unmatched. CDR3 DNA: TGTGCCAGCAGACCGGGGACAGGTGAAAAACTGTTTTTT. This codes for CASRPGTGEKLFF.

This chain connects TRBV6-5 to TRBJ1-5, with D hard to call. CDR1 and CDR2 from the germline V gene are MNHEY and SVGAGI. The ends were cut back, 6 bases at V and 5 bases at J, with 8 bases in the middle. The CDR3 totals 12 residues. CDR3 bases: TGTGCCAGCAGCGGTCCTGATCAGCCCCAGCATTTT. It yields the protein CASSGPDQPQHF.

Concerning this clone itself: This sample also contains other DNA sequences that code for the same CDR3. This rearrangement joins TRBV18 to TRBJ2-2; maybe TRBD2 (5 bases). V gave up 6 bases and J gave up 6 bases, with 11 bases separating them. Germline V gene data show CDR1 as KGHSH and CDR2 as LQKENI. This CDR3 spans 13 amino acids. The CDR3 nucleotides are TGTGCCAGCTCTCGGGAAGCAGCCGGGGAGCTGTTTTTT. Translating it yields CASSREAAGELFF.

V gene TRBV6-5 combines with J gene TRBJ2-7; D remains ambiguous. Germline V gene data show CDR1 as MNHEY and CDR2 as SVGAGI. Between the trimmed V and J ends, which lost 5 bases and 5 bases, there was a span of 16 bases. This CDR3 is 14 amino acids long. CDR3 in DNA: TGTGCCAGCAGTACCCCGCTAGGAGTCCACGAGCAGTACTTC. Its translation is CASSTPLGVHEQYF.

The rearrangement links TRBV19 to TRBJ1-2; 7 positions agree with TRBD1. This CDR3 spans 14 amino acids. After removal of 5 bases from V and 2 bases from J, the junction contained 5 bases not matched to a gene. Germline V lookup: CDR1 LNHDA, CDR2 SQIVND (reference sequence). CDR3 sequence reads: CASSGEQGNYGYTF. In DNA, the CDR3 is TGTGCCAGTAGTGGGGAACAGGGGAACTATGGCTACACCTTC.

This clone was observed a handful of times. The chain is built from TRBV3-1 (or the pseudogene TRBV3-2) and TRBJ1-5; 7 bases map to TRBD1. The length of the CDR3 is 15 residues. The ends lost 6 bases at V and 1 base at J; junction bases unmatched: 6. The germline V gene has CDR1 LGHDT and CDR2 YNNKEL (reference sequence). In DNA form, the CDR3 reads TGTGCCAGCAGTCCTAGGGGGCTCAGCAATCAGCCCCAGCATTTT. It is translated as CASSPRGLSNQPQHF.

The rearrangement links TRBV10-2 to TRBJ2-7; 12 bases line up with TRBD2. The CDR3 runs to 15 residues. The germline gives CDR1 WSHSY, CDR2 SAAADI. V lost 10 bases, J lost 6 bases, and 13 bases stayed unmatched. CDR3 in DNA: TGCGCCACCACCGGCCTAGCGGGGGGGCCCTCCGAGCAGTACTTC. The encoded protein is CATTGLAGGPSEQYF.

The chain has TRBV24-1 and TRBJ2-1, with 10 positions matching TRBD2. J lost 3 bases, V lost 7 bases, and 2 bases had no gene match. Germline CDR1 is KGHDR and CDR2 is SFDVKD. The CDR3 runs to 14 residues. Written as DNA, the CDR3 is TGTGCCACCAGAGCGGGGGGGCTCTACAATGAGCAGTTCTTC. Protein product: CATRAGGLYNEQFF.

This clone appeared once. This chain joins TRBV12-3 or TRBV12-4 and TRBJ2-5; the D is unclear. V was pared by 1 base and J by 4 bases, with 4 bases between. The CDR3 runs to 12 residues. CDR3 in amino acids: CASSLDGETQYF. The CDR3 nucleotides are TGTGCCAGCAGTTTAGACGGAGAGACCCAGTACTTC.

This sequence joins TRBV11-3 and TRBJ2-1; 9 positions agree with TRBD2. This CDR3 has 16 amino acids. V was pared by 8 bases and J by 0 bases, with 8 bases of the junction left unmatched. Germline V CDR1 and CDR2: SGHNT, YENEEA. The CDR3 reads CASGREGLSSYNEQFF. The CDR3 DNA is TGTGCCAGCGGGCGGGAGGGCCTTTCCTCCTACAATGAGCAGTTCTTC.

The chain employs TRBV7-2 and TRBJ2-4, with a possible D match to TRBD1 (7 bases). V shed 5 bases and J shed 0 bases, with 20 bases lying between them. This CDR3 region has 18 residues. The germline gives CDR1 SGHTA, CDR2 FQGNSA. CDR3 protein: CASSLSLTGDLAKNIQYF. As DNA, the CDR3 is TGTGCCAGCAGCCTCAGCCTTACAGGGGACTTAGCCAAAAACATTCAGTACTTC.

The J gene is TRBJ2-1, the V gene TRBV11-2, with D maybe TRBD2 (5 bases). From germline, CDR1 is SGHAT and CDR2 FQNNGV. CDR3 size: 15 residues. V was cut by 5 bases and J by 0 bases, with 11 bases left in between. CDR3 sequence (DNA): TGTGCCAGCAGCGTAACTAGTGGCTCCTACAATGAGCAGTTCTTC. As protein: CASSVTSGSYNEQFF.

This clone appeared a few times. The chain combines TRBV18 with TRBJ1-4; D is uncertain. Germline values: CDR1 KGHSH, CDR2 LQKENI. The CDR3 covers 14 residues. V lost 2 bases, J lost 8 bases, and 12 bases lay in between. CDR3 region: CASSPSESWEKLFF. In DNA form, the CDR3 reads TGTGCCAGCTCACCATCCGAAAGCTGGGAAAAACTGTTTTTT.

The V call is TRBV4-3, the J call TRBJ1-3; perhaps TRBD1 as D (5 bases). In germline, CDR1 is LGHNA, CDR2 YSLEER. The CDR3 runs 16 residues. The V end was cut by 0 bases, the J end by 2 bases, with 11 bases between. CDR3 in amino acids: CASSQDWQGTGNTIYF. In DNA form, the CDR3 reads TGCGCCAGCAGCCAAGATTGGCAGGGTACTGGAAACACCATATATTTT.

V usage is TRBV18 and J usage is TRBJ2-1; possibly TRBD1 for D (5 bases). This CDR3 spans 14 amino acids. CDR1 KGHSH and CDR2 LQKENI come from the germline V gene. Trimming stripped 3 bases from V and 5 bases from J, with 11 bases between. The CDR3 DNA sequence: TGTGCCAGCTCACCCCAGGGCTCACACAATGAGCAGTTCTTC. This codes for CASSPQGSHNEQFF.

CDR3 in DNA: TGTGCCAGCAGAGATACGCGAGCCGGGACAGGGGGCGGAACTAATGAAAAACTGTTTTTT. Protein sequence: CASRDTRAGTGGGTNEKLFF. This chain joins TRBV28 and TRBJ1-4, with 12 bases fitting TRBD1. Germline values: CDR1 MDHEN, CDR2 SYDVKM. V was clipped by 6 bases and J by 1 base; unmatched bases: 15. This CDR3 is 20 amino acids long.

The CDR3 DNA sequence: TGTGCCAGCAGCCAAGACGGGACTAGCGGGGAACTAGCCAAAAACATTCAGTACTTC. It codes for CASSQDGTSGELAKNIQYF. The chain recombines TRBV11-3 with TRBJ2-4; 13 bases align to TRBD2. Germline CDR1 is SGHNT and CDR2 is YENEEA. The V and J ends lost 5 bases and 0 bases, in that order; junction bases with no gene match: 10. CDR3 size: 19 residues. The entire variable domain, with the rest obtained from reference TRBV11-3 and TRBJ2-4, is as follows: EAGVVQSPRYKIIEKKQPVAFWCNPISGHNTLYWYLQNLGQGPELLIRYENEEAVDDSQLPKDRFSAERLKGVDSTLKIQPAELGDSAVYLCASSQDGTSGELAKNIQYFGAGTRLSVL.

The chain is built from TRBV29-1 and TRBJ1-1, with TRBD1 as a possible D gene (5 bases). The V gene's germline CDR1 is SQVTM and CDR2 ANQGSEA. The CDR3 covers 15 residues. Trimming took 1 base from V and 1 from J, leaving 13 bases between them. The CDR3 bases are TGCAGCGTTGAAGGGGGAGGGGTTTGGAACACTGAAGCTTTCTTT. Encoded protein: CSVEGGGVWNTEAFF.

The chain combines TRBV20-1 with TRBJ2-3; 7 bases line up with TRBD1. V lost 5 bases and J lost 8; bases outside the gene matches: 10. The CDR3 is 13 amino acids. The germline gives CDR1 DFQATT, CDR2 SNEGSKA (reference sequence). CDR3 residues: CSACDRATSTQYF. CDR3 nucleotide sequence: TGCAGTGCTTGTGACAGGGCCACATCTACGCAGTATTTT.

This clone has a single count. V gene TRBV7-2 combines with J gene TRBJ1-1; 7 nucleotides match TRBD1. The CDR3 is made up of 14 amino acids. J lost 3 bases, V lost 6 bases, and 7 bases had no gene match. CDR1 and CDR2 (germline): SGHTA, FQGNSA. Here the CDR3 DNA reads TGTGCCAGCAGTTTTATTCAGGGGGACACTGAAGCTTTCTTT. It is translated as CASSFIQGDTEAFF. Drawing the rest from reference TRBV7-2 and TRBJ1-1, the complete variable domain is GAGVSQSPSNKVTEKGKDVELRCDPISGHTALYWYRQSLGQGLEFLIYFQGNSAPDKSGLPSDRFSAERTGGSVSTLTIQRTQQEDSAVYLCASSFIQGDTEAFFGQGTRLTVV.

The rearrangement joins TRBV24-1 to TRBJ2-1; the match to TRBD1 covers 8 bases. The CDR3 is 14 residues long. The J segment lost 8 bases and the V segment lost 4 bases, leaving 6 bases of the junction unmatched. Per the germline V gene, CDR1 is KGHDR and CDR2 is SFDVKD. The CDR3 region has the DNA TGTGCCACCAGTGACCTGGGACAGGCAGATGAGCAGTTCTTC. This encodes CATSDLGQADEQFF.

This chain uses TRBV6-5 with TRBJ2-3; 7 bases align to TRBD2. The CDR3 loop spans 14 amino acids. The junction had 5 bases not matched to a gene; V was cut back by 6 bases and J by 2 bases. Germline CDR1 MNHEY, CDR2 SVGAGI. This CDR3 reads CASRVAGVTDTQYF. The CDR3 DNA reads TGTGCCAGCAGGGTGGCGGGAGTCACAGATACGCAGTATTTT.

The rearrangement joins TRBV7-9 to TRBJ2-3, with D perhaps TRBD1 (6 bases). The V end lost 10 bases, the J end lost 2 bases, and 13 bases lay between the germline ends. Germline-derived CDR1 and CDR2 are SEHNR and FQNEAQ (reference sequence). This CDR3 comprises 13 residues. The CDR3 nucleotides are TGTGCCAATAAGGACAGTTACACAGATACGCAGTATTTT. This translates into CANKDSYTDTQYF.

V gene TRBV27 combines with J gene TRBJ2-2; D uncertain. V lost 5 bases and J lost 4, with 8 bases in between. Germline V gene lookup returns CDR1 MNHEY and CDR2 SMNVEV (reference sequence). The CDR3 is made up of 13 amino acids. CDR3 nucleotides: TGTGCCAGCAGTCCCCCGGGCACCGGGGAGCTGTTTTTT. This codes for CASSPPGTGELFF.

V and J are TRBV2 and TRBJ1-3; 8 bases agree with TRBD1. The CDR3 has 14 residues. Germline loops: CDR1 SNHLY, CDR2 FYNNEI. V was clipped by 4 bases and J by 1 base; unmatched bases: 0. The DNA of the CDR3 is TGTGCCAGCAGTGGGACAGGGTCTGGAAACACCATATATTTT. Residues: CASSGTGSGNTIYF.

V is TRBV6-4 and J is TRBJ2-7; D gene unclear. In germline, CDR1 is MRHNA, CDR2 SNTAGT. The length of the CDR3 is 12 residues. Deletions cut 9 bases from V and 3 bases from J, with 12 bases between. The CDR3 nucleotides read TGTGCCAGGGTGGGCCAAAACTACGAGCAGTACGTC. Protein sequence: CARVGQNYEQYV.